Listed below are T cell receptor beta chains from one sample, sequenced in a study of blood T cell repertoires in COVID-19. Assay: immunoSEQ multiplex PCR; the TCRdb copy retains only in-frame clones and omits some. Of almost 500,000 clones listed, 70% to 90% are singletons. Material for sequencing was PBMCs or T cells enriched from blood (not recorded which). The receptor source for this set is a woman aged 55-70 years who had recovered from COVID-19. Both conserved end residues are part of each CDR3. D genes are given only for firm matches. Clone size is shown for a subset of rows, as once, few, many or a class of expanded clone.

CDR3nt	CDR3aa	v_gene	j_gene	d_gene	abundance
TGTGCCAGCCGGGGTAACACCATATATTTT	CASRGNTIYF	TRBV2	TRBJ1-3	.	.
TGCGCCAGCAGCCCTGACAGGGCCCCAGATACGCAGTATTTT	CASSPDRAPDTQYF	TRBV5-1	TRBJ2-3	TRBD1	.
TGCGCCAGCAGAAGGGAGACGGGAGAAAAACTGTTTTTT	CASRRETGEKLFF	TRBV5-1	TRBJ1-4	.	few
TGTGCCAGTAGCAACAGGGGCGGCACAGATACGCAGTATTTT	CASSNRGGTDTQYF	TRBV19	TRBJ2-3	TRBD1	.
TGTGCCACCAGTGATTTGTCCGGTCTTGAAGGCTACACCTTC	CATSDLSGLEGYTF	TRBV24-1	TRBJ1-2	.	.
TGTGCCATCAGCGGAACAGGGGTAGGCACCATATATTTT	CAISGTGVGTIYF	TRBV10-3	TRBJ1-3	TRBD1	.
TGTGCCAGCAGCGGGACAGGGCGGAATTCACCCCTCCACTTT	CASSGTGRNSPLHF	TRBV6-6	TRBJ1-6	TRBD1	.
TGTGCCAGCAGTCCTGGGACTAGCGGGTCGCAGTATTTT	CASSPGTSGSQYF	TRBV7-6	TRBJ2-3	TRBD2	.
TGTGCCAGCAGCCGCAGGGGCTATGGCTACACCTTC	CASSRRGYGYTF	TRBV14	TRBJ1-2	.	.
TGTGCCAGCAGCTTAGATTGGGACAGGGAGAGGTCACCCCTCCACTTT	CASSLDWDRERSPLHF	TRBV11-2	TRBJ1-6	TRBD1	.
TGTGCCAGTAGTCTGGGGCTCGCTGGGGCCAACGTCCTGACTTTC	CASSLGLAGANVLTF	TRBV19	TRBJ2-6	.	.
TGTGCCACCAGTGATTTGCCTACTAGAGGGCAGGATGAGCAGTTCTTC	CATSDLPTRGQDEQFF	TRBV24-1	TRBJ2-1	.	.
TGTGCCATCACTCAGGCAGGGAACACCGGGGAGCTGTTTTTT	CAITQAGNTGELFF	TRBV10-3	TRBJ2-2	.	.
TGTGCCAGCAGCGTAGGTTCTAGCGGGGGTAATGAGCAGTTCTTC	CASSVGSSGGNEQFF	TRBV9	TRBJ2-1	TRBD2	.
TGTGCCAGCAGCCAAGATCCGGGGGGGGGCAGGGATACGCAGTATTTT	CASSQDPGGGRDTQYF	TRBV3-1/TRBV3-2	TRBJ2-3	TRBD2	.
TGTGCCAGCAGCCTCCGGGACTTAACCTACGAGCAGTACTTC	CASSLRDLTYEQYF	TRBV5-4	TRBJ2-7	.	.
TGTGCCAGCAGTTACGGGACAGGGGTTAACTATGGCTACACCTTC	CASSYGTGVNYGYTF	TRBV6-5	TRBJ1-2	TRBD1	.
TGCGCCAGCAGCCACCCACTAGCGGGGGGGCTCGATGAGCAGTTCTTC	CASSHPLAGGLDEQFF	TRBV4-1	TRBJ2-1	TRBD2	.
TGTGCCAGCAGCCAAGATGACAGAGGCTATGGCTACACCTTC	CASSQDDRGYGYTF	TRBV14	TRBJ1-2	.	.
TGTGCCAGCAGCCTTACAGGCCACACCATATATTTT	CASSLTGHTIYF	TRBV25-1	TRBJ1-3	.	.
TGTGCCACCAGTGACCCGGGACTAGCACCCGATACGCAGTATTTT	CATSDPGLAPDTQYF	TRBV24-1	TRBJ2-3	TRBD2	.
TGTGCCAGCAGCGTACAGGTGAACACTGAAGCTTTCTTT	CASSVQVNTEAFF	TRBV7-9	TRBJ1-1	.	.
TGTGCCAGCAGTGGATGGCAGGGGGCGCGGGGAATCTATGGCTACACCTTC	CASSGWQGARGIYGYTF	TRBV2	TRBJ1-2	TRBD1	.
TGTGCCAGCAGATCTGCAGGGGTCGGAGAAAAACTGTTTTTT	CASRSAGVGEKLFF	TRBV27	TRBJ1-4	.	once
TGTGCCAGCTCACCAGGGCAGAGTGGGGAAGCTTTCTTT	CASSPGQSGEAFF	TRBV18	TRBJ1-1	.	.
TGTGCCAGCAGTTGGACAGGGGGGATCTATGGCTACACCTTC	CASSWTGGIYGYTF	TRBV27	TRBJ1-2	TRBD1	.
TGTGCCAGCAGCTTATCCGCGGCGGGGCAGTTCTTC	CASSLSAAGQFF	TRBV7-2	TRBJ2-1	.	.
TGTGCCTGGAGTCGGCTAGCCTATGAGCAGTTCTTC	CAWSRLAYEQFF	TRBV30	TRBJ2-1	.	.
TGTGCCACCAGTGACTTGGCTATGGAGACCCAGTACTTC	CATSDLAMETQYF	TRBV24-1	TRBJ2-5	.	.
TGCACCAGCAGCCACGGACAGTTTTATGGCTACACCTTC	CTSSHGQFYGYTF	TRBV1	TRBJ1-2	.	.
TGTGCCACCAGTGGTTCCGGGACAGGGGAAAACGAGCAGTACTTC	CATSGSGTGENEQYF	TRBV24-1	TRBJ2-7	TRBD1	.
TGTGCCAGTAGTCGTCTAGCGGGGGGTTCAGATACGCAGTATTTT	CASSRLAGGSDTQYF	TRBV19	TRBJ2-3	TRBD2	.
TGTGCCAGCAGCTTACGCCGGGACAGCCAAGAGACCCAGTACTTC	CASSLRRDSQETQYF	TRBV13	TRBJ2-5	TRBD1	.
TGTGCCTGGACTCGACTCGGGGGTGAAAAACTGTTTTTT	CAWTRLGGEKLFF	TRBV30	TRBJ1-4	.	.
TGCGCCAGCAGCTTACCCTCAGGGTTAGCTAATGAAAAACTGTTTTTT	CASSLPSGLANEKLFF	TRBV5-1	TRBJ1-4	.	.
TGTGCCAGCCGGCACAGCTCTGGAAACACCATATATTTT	CASRHSSGNTIYF	TRBV11-3	TRBJ1-3	.	.
TGTGCCAGTAGTACTCGGACAGAGTCGAACTATGGCTACACCTTC	CASSTRTESNYGYTF	TRBV19	TRBJ1-2	.	.
TGTGCCAGCAGCTGGGGCTCAGGGGGTCTCACAGATACGCAGTATTTT	CASSWGSGGLTDTQYF	TRBV5-6	TRBJ2-3	TRBD1	.
TGTGCCTGGAGTATACCAGGGGATGGAAACACCATATATTTT	CAWSIPGDGNTIYF	TRBV30	TRBJ1-3	.	.
TGTGCCACCAGTGTAAATTACCCGGGGGTAAGGCCAGATACGCAGTATTTT	CATSVNYPGVRPDTQYF	TRBV24-1	TRBJ2-3	.	.
TGTGCCAGCAGCCCCCGACAGGGGTGGGCTGAAGCTTTCTTT	CASSPRQGWAEAFF	TRBV7-2	TRBJ1-1	TRBD1	.
TGTGCCAGCAGGTCTAGGGGGTGGGGAAGCAATCAGCCCCAGCATTTT	CASRSRGWGSNQPQHF	TRBV2	TRBJ1-5	.	.
TGTGCCACCAGTGACGCTCGGACAGGGGGTGAAAAACTGTTTTTT	CATSDARTGGEKLFF	TRBV24-1	TRBJ1-4	TRBD1	.
TGTGCCATCACAACAGCTTCGAACACTGAAGCTTTCTTT	CAITTASNTEAFF	TRBV10-3	TRBJ1-1	.	.
TGCGCCAGCAGCTTAGCCAGCGGGGGGGCAGATACGCAGTATTTT	CASSLASGGADTQYF	TRBV5-1	TRBJ2-3	TRBD2	.
TGTGCCAGCAGTAGCCGCAGGGAACGCAATCAGCCCCAGCATTTT	CASSSRRERNQPQHF	TRBV27	TRBJ1-5	.	.
TGTGCCATCAGTGGGGGGCAAGGACTTAATAATTCACCCCTCCACTTT	CAISGGQGLNNSPLHF	TRBV10-3	TRBJ1-6	.	once
TGTGCCAGCAGCTACGGGACAGGGGGTACGGATGGCTACACCTTC	CASSYGTGGTDGYTF	TRBV14	TRBJ1-2	TRBD1	.
TGTGCCAGCAGCCCCTTTAGGGGCGGAACTGAAGCTTTCTTT	CASSPFRGGTEAFF	TRBV3-1/TRBV3-2	TRBJ1-1	.	.
TGTGCCAGTACCGGGACTAGGGACCCAGATACGCAGTATTTT	CASTGTRDPDTQYF	TRBV2	TRBJ2-3	TRBD2	.